Shown below are 22 T cell receptor beta chains from a single sample sequenced in a study of T cells after yellow fever vaccination. TCRdb passed the 5' RACE reads through MiXCR, listing each CDR3 protein once. The sample carries about 300,000 distinct CDR3 sequences, 7.5% to 9.5% recorded once. Sequencing used CD4+ T cells sorted from PBMCs, obtained 5 days after the yellow fever booster vaccination. The origin of the receptors is a man between 18 and 35 years old who received the YFV17D yellow fever vaccine.

This clonotype was counted many times. The chain has TRBV4-3 and TRBJ1-5; D not resolved. Trimming cost V 10 bases and J 7 bases, with 32 bases left between them. Germline V lookup: CDR1 LGHNA, CDR2 YSLEER. The length of the CDR3 is 18 residues. This CDR3 is CATPSWLPICFVCQPQHF. The DNA for the CDR3 is TGCGCCACCCCCTCTTGGCTACCTATATGTTTTGTTTGCCAGCCCCAGCATTTT.

Ten or more counts support this clonotype. V gene TRBV20-1 combines with J gene TRBJ2-3; the match to TRBD1 covers 12 bases. Losses at the gene ends were 5 bases for V and 2 bases for J; bases not matched to a gene: 8. The germline gives CDR1 DFQATT, CDR2 SNEGSKA (reference sequence). The CDR3 is made up of 16 amino acids. The CDR3 here is CSAGNPGQGATDTQYF. CDR3 bases: TGCAGTGCTGGAAATCCGGGACAGGGGGCCACAGATACGCAGTATTTT.

This clonotype was detected ten times or more. The CDR3 coding sequence is TGTGCCACCTCGGGACAGGGGGCTCCCCACGAGCAGTACTTC. Translating gives CATSGQGAPHEQYF. The J gene is TRBJ2-7, the V gene TRBV12-3 or TRBV12-4; 12 nucleotides line up with TRBD1. With V trimmed by 10 bases and J by 5 bases, 9 bases remained unmatched. There are 14 residues in the CDR3.

This clonotype has just a few counts. The V and J genes are TRBV30 and TRBJ1-4, with D maybe TRBD1 (6 bases). The V gene lost 4 bases and the J gene lost 6 bases, with 15 bases spanning the gap. The length of the CDR3 is 14 residues. CDR1 GTSNPN and CDR2 SVGIG come from the germline V gene (reference sequence). CDR3 region: CAWTRGGGDEKLFF. CDR3 nucleotide sequence: TGTGCCTGGACCCGTGGGGGGGGCGATGAAAAACTGTTTTTT. Based on the CDR3 plus reference TRBV30 and TRBJ1-4, the full variable domain is SQTIHQWPATLVQPVGSPLSLECTVEGTSNPNLYWYRQAAGRGLQLLFYSVGIGQISSEVPQNLSASRPQDRQFILSSKKLLLSDSGFYLCAWTRGGGDEKLFFGSGTQLSVL.

This clonotype was detected a few times. V is TRBV27 and J is TRBJ2-3, with D unresolved. This CDR3 spans 12 amino acids. With 4 bases removed from V and 8 bases from J, the gap between germline ends came to 10 bases. CDR1 and CDR2 (germline): MNHEY, SMNVEV (reference sequence). The CDR3 DNA reads as TGTGCCAGCAGTTCTTTCGGGTCTACGCAGTATTTT. Protein sequence: CASSSFGSTQYF.

The rearrangement uses TRBV5-1 and TRBJ1-5, with a weak D call TRBD1 (6 bases). The CDR3 contains 15 residues. Trimming shortened V by 0 bases and J by 3 bases, and 10 bases separated the two germline ends. Germline V CDR1 and CDR2: SGHRS, YFSETQ. DNA of the CDR3: TGCGCCAGCAGCTTGGGGCAGGGGATCAATCAGCCCCAGCATTTT. It encodes CASSLGQGINQPQHF.

CDR3 residues: CSARGSRVADTQYF. CDR3 bases: TGCAGTGCTAGAGGATCGAGGGTCGCAGATACGCAGTATTTT. The chain links TRBV20-1 to TRBJ2-3; a possible D gene is TRBD2 (5 bases). CDR3 length equals 14 residues. V lost 1 base and J lost 4, with 12 bases in between. CDR1 DFQATT and CDR2 SNEGSKA come from the germline V gene (reference sequence).

The gene calls are TRBV27 and TRBJ2-3, with 8 nucleotides matching TRBD2. Unmatched junction bases numbered 5, after V lost 6 bases and J lost 0 bases. Germline values: CDR1 MNHEY, CDR2 SMNVEV (reference sequence). The CDR3 is 15 amino acids. The CDR3 is CASRISGASTDTQYF. The DNA of the CDR3 is TGTGCCAGCAGGATTAGCGGGGCTAGCACAGATACGCAGTATTTT.

This clonotype was seen more than once but under ten times. The V gene is TRBV20-1, the J gene TRBJ1-4; TRBD1 is a possible D gene (6 bases). The CDR3 has 14 amino acids. Trimming cost V 4 bases and J 3 bases, with 12 bases left between them. In germline, CDR1 is DFQATT, CDR2 SNEGSKA (reference sequence). CDR3 coding DNA: TGCAGTGCTACCCTGGGGGCAGCTAATGAAAAACTGTTTTTT. Translated: CSATLGAANEKLFF.

The chain recombines TRBV6-2 or TRBV6-3 with TRBJ2-5, with D possibly matching TRBD2 (5 bases). Per the germline V gene, CDR1 is MNHEY and CDR2 is SVGEGT. V gave up 0 bases and J gave up 2 bases, with 7 bases separating them. CDR3 size: 14 residues. DNA of the CDR3: TGTGCCAGCAGTTACTCGCGGGCGCAAGAGACCCAGTACTTC. This encodes CASSYSRAQETQYF.

This clonotype was recorded a few times. The chain joins TRBV14 to TRBJ2-3; D remains ambiguous. The germline CDR1 and CDR2 sequences are SGHDN and FVKESK. This CDR3 spans 16 amino acids. Deletions cut 1 base from V and 1 base from J, with 12 bases between. This CDR3 reads CASSQVPGFGTDTQYF. The CDR3 nucleotides are TGTGCCAGCAGCCAAGTCCCAGGCTTTGGCACAGATACGCAGTATTTT.

Turning to this clonotype: Being one base from a much bigger clone, this may be a read error. The chain joins TRBV20-1 to TRBJ2-2; 9 nucleotides match TRBD1. This CDR3 region has 13 residues. Germline V gene sequence: CDR1 DFQATT, CDR2 SNEGSKA (reference sequence). In DNA form, the CDR3 reads TGCAGTGCCCCGGGACAGGGAGCCGGGGAGCTGATTTTT. Protein: CSAPGQGAGELIF.

V is TRBV5-1 and J is TRBJ1-1; TRBD1 matches at 8 bases. Unmatched junction bases numbered 4, after V lost 6 bases and J lost 3 bases. The CDR3 runs 13 residues. Germline values: CDR1 SGHRS, CDR2 YFSETQ. CDR3 region: CASTLDRDTEAFF. CDR3 DNA sequence: TGCGCCAGCACCCTGGACAGGGACACTGAAGCTTTCTTT.

The chain combines TRBV11-2 with TRBJ2-3; D not certain. Germline V gene data show CDR1 as SGHAT and CDR2 as FQNNGV. Trimming removed 6 bases from V and 4 bases from J, with 20 bases in between. The CDR3 loop spans 16 amino acids. Written as DNA, the CDR3 is TGTGCCAGCAGGGGGTATAACACATCACATGCAGATACGCAGTATTTT. As protein: CASRGYNTSHADTQYF.

There are a few counts of this clonotype. This chain connects TRBV6-1 to TRBJ2-2, with 12 bases lining up with TRBD1. The CDR3 is 16 amino acids. The germline gives CDR1 MNHNS, CDR2 SASEGT. V dropped 7 bases and J dropped 7; count of bases not matched to a gene: 10. CDR3 sequence: CASTRGTGGAGGELFF. The CDR3 DNA follows: TGTGCCAGCACGAGGGGGACAGGGGGCGCCGGCGGGGAGCTGTTTTTT.

This clonotype came up many times. The chain carries TRBV5-5 and TRBJ2-3; unclear D gene. Trimming pared 5 bases from V and 4 bases from J, leaving 11 bases between. This CDR3 is built from 13 residues. Germline loops: CDR1 SGHKS, CDR2 YYEKEE (reference sequence). CDR3 loop: CASSFDGPDTQYF. CDR3 in DNA: TGTGCCAGCAGTTTTGACGGGCCAGATACGCAGTATTTT.

This clonotype was observed a few times. The chain is built from TRBV20-1 and TRBJ2-3; D perhaps matches TRBD1 (6 bases). There are 16 residues in the CDR3. Germline V CDR1 and CDR2: DFQATT, SNEGSKA (reference sequence). Trimming pared 5 bases from V and 5 bases from J, leaving 23 bases between. The CDR3 is CSAPHRVRWVIDTQYF. In nucleotides, the CDR3 is TGCAGTGCTCCCCACAGGGTGCGATGGGTGATAGATACGCAGTATTTT.

This clonotype was picked up a small number of times. The J gene is TRBJ2-2, the V gene TRBV29-1, with 8 bases aligning to TRBD1. Trimming at V came to 7 bases and at J to 1 base, leaving 5 bases not matched to a gene. This CDR3 comprises 14 residues. CDR1 SQVTM and CDR2 ANQGSEA come from the germline V gene. CDR3 bases: TGCAGCGCCAGGACAGGGCAGAACACCGGGGAGCTGTTTTTT. Protein product: CSARTGQNTGELFF.

This clonotype occurred many times. This chain uses TRBV4-3 with TRBJ1-1; D not resolved. The CDR3 loop spans 14 amino acids. The V end lost 1 base, the J end lost 6 bases, and 12 bases lay between the germline ends. Germline V CDR1 and CDR2: LGHNA, YSLEER. In DNA form, the CDR3 reads TGCGCCAGCAGCCAAGGGTCTTACGGAGCTGAAGCTTTCTTT. It yields the protein CASSQGSYGAEAFF.

The J gene is TRBJ2-5, the V gene TRBV29-1, with D unresolved. The V end was cut by 3 bases, the J end by 2 bases, with 10 bases between. CDR1 SQVTM and CDR2 ANQGSEA come from the germline V gene. The CDR3 is 13 amino acids. The CDR3 is CSVDRAIQETQYF. The CDR3 region has the DNA TGCAGCGTTGACCGGGCAATTCAAGAGACCCAGTACTTC.

This chain connects TRBV6-2 or TRBV6-3 to TRBJ1-2, with TRBD1 matching 7 bases. V shed 5 bases and J 0 bases; nucleotides not matched to a gene: 15. The germline V gene encodes CDR1 MNHEY and CDR2 SVGEGT. The CDR3 is made up of 18 amino acids. CDR3 DNA sequence: TGTGCCAGCAGTCCAACCTTTATGACAGGGACAACTAACTATGGCTACACCTTC. This sequence encodes CASSPTFMTGTTNYGYTF.

This clonotype was observed a handful of times. The V gene is TRBV7-9, the J gene TRBJ2-1; D not resolved. Trimming removed 2 bases at V and 6 bases at J, with 5 bases between. Germline V CDR1 and CDR2: SEHNR, FQNEAQ (reference sequence). The CDR3 loop spans 12 amino acids. The CDR3 DNA reads as TGTGCCAGCAGCTTATACATCAATGAGCAGTTCTTC. Translated, it gives CASSLYINEQFF.